What follows are 5 T cell receptor beta chains derived from one specimen sequenced in a study of T cells in Graves' hyperthyroidism and ophthalmopathy. From RNA transcripts, TCR beta CDR3 regions were amplified. The study used the HTBI primer set for a first-round RT-PCR of the TCR CDR3. Using its own MiXCR run on the multiplex PCR reads, TCRdb lists one record per CDR3 protein. This sample has about 500,000 distinct CDR3 sequences; over 35% occur once, and the top ten carry roughly 45%. Sample: peripheral blood or thyroid tissue (not recorded which). Every receptor here comes from an adult woman with Graves' disease, either hyperthyroidism or ophthalmopathy (not recorded which).

J is TRBJ2-3 and V is TRBV7-9; D unclear. The germline V gene encodes CDR1 SEHNR and CDR2 FQNEAQ (reference sequence). Trimming removed 5 bases at V and 7 bases at J, with 10 bases between. The CDR3 totals 12 residues. DNA for the CDR3: TGTGCCAGCAGCCAACAGTCAAATACGCAGTATTTT. Encoded protein: CASSQQSNTQYF.

The chain links TRBV4-1 to TRBJ1-1, with a weak D call TRBD1 (6 bases). The CDR3 is made up of 15 amino acids. V was cut by 8 bases and J by 0 bases, with 16 bases left in between. Germline V gene data show CDR1 as MGHRA and CDR2 as YSYEKL. Here the CDR3 DNA reads TGCGCCAGCGGCCTTACAGGGACCCTGAACACTGAAGCTTTCTTT. Encoded protein: CASGLTGTLNTEAFF.

Turning to this clonotype: A much more abundant neighbour one base away suggests this may be a read error. The chain is built from TRBV5-6 and TRBJ1-3, with D hard to call. Germline CDR1 reads SGHDT; CDR2 reads YYEEEE. The CDR3 is made up of 15 amino acids. The CDR3 sequence: CASSSLGDSGDTIYF. CDR3 in DNA: TGTGCCAGCAGCTCCCTCGGAGACTCTGGAGACACCATATATTTT.

This clonotype has just a few counts. V usage is TRBV2 and J usage is TRBJ1-1; the D gene is possibly TRBD1 (5 bases). V was cut by 7 bases and J by 0 bases, with 12 bases left in between. The CDR3 contains 14 residues. The germline gives CDR1 SNHLY, CDR2 FYNNEI. The CDR3 region has the DNA TGTGCCAGCACGACACAGGCTATGAACACTGAAGCTTTCTTT. Its translation is CASTTQAMNTEAFF.

With respect to this clonotype: Because it lacks the conserved phenylalanine or tryptophan at the end, this CDR3 is likely a read error. The DNA is omitted, as the CDR3 cannot be located on it reliably, and the CDR3 follows TCRdb's listing. The chain's CDR3 is CASSLPTG. This rearrangement joins TRBV7-9 to TRBJ2-6; TRBD1, as called in the table, went unchecked against the DNA. Germline lookup yields CDR1 SEHNR and CDR2 FQNEAQ (reference sequence). The CDR3 numbers 8 amino acids, ends counted.